The next 11 T cell receptor beta chains were all read from a single sample in a study of blood T cells in healthy people across ages. Next came a second PCR, run for about 7 to 12 cycles, which used a sample-barcoded 5' primer along with a J-beta primer mix. TCRdb reanalysed the 5' RACE reads using MiXCR and keeps one entry per CDR3 protein. The sample holds 750,000 to 1,000,000 distinct CDR3 sequences; 25% to 35% are singletons and the top ten take roughly 10%. In addition, the sample was reused for a study of T cells of mothers and their children.

Sequencing was performed on blood. Source of these receptors: a woman in her thirties or forties in good health.

This clonotype was seen repeatedly, ten times or more. V and J are TRBV29-1 and TRBJ1-2; D ambiguous. Germline CDR1 is SQVTM and CDR2 is ANQGSEA. CDR3 size: 12 residues. V lost 2 bases, J lost 4 bases, and 8 bases lay in between. Here the CDR3 reads CSVENSGYGYTF. CDR3 DNA: TGCAGCGTTGAAAACAGTGGCTATGGCTACACCTTC.

Of note for this clonotype: One end of the junction is discordant with germline, which a read error may explain. The chain has TRBV7-2 and TRBJ1-1, with unresolved D. Germline values: CDR1 SGHTA, CDR2 FQGNSA. This CDR3 spans 16 amino acids. The CDR3 protein is CATSLETWAVNTEAFF. The CDR3 bases are TGTGCCACCAGCTTAGAGACCTGGGCAGTCAACACTGAAGCTTTCTTT.

This clonotype has a count of ten or more. Sequence at one end of the junction differs from germline and may be a read error. The chain is built from TRBV5-1 and TRBJ2-7; 8 bases line up with TRBD1. The CDR3 runs 14 residues. Germline V gives CDR1 SGHRS, CDR2 YFSETQ. The CDR3 here is CASSLAGGSYVQYF. The DNA of the CDR3 is TGCGCCAGCAGCTTGGCAGGGGGCTCCTACGTGCAGTACTTC.

In this sample, this clonotype turned up a few times. The rearrangement links TRBV5-1 to TRBJ2-3, with D hard to call. The CDR3 is 14 amino acids. Trimming shortened V by 4 bases and J by 4 bases, and 13 bases separated the two germline ends. Germline V lookup: CDR1 SGHRS, CDR2 YFSETQ. The CDR3 coding sequence is TGCGCCAGCAGCACCCCCACAAACCCAGATACGCAGTATTTT. As protein: CASSTPTNPDTQYF.

V and J are TRBV4-1 and TRBJ2-3; TRBD2 matches 7 bases. Losses at the gene ends were 4 bases for V and 5 bases for J; bases not matched to a gene: 6. Germline loops: CDR1 MGHRA, CDR2 YSYEKL. This CDR3 region has 14 residues. The CDR3 region is CASSPQPGGDTQYF. As DNA, the CDR3 is TGCGCCAGCAGCCCACAGCCGGGGGGAGATACGCAGTATTTT.

Remarks on this clonotype: A much larger clonotype is one base distant, so this may be a read error. The CDR3 end shows no conserved phenylalanine or tryptophan, and so a read error is likely. J is TRBJ2-3 and V is TRBV27; 9 bases line up with TRBD1. V shed 6 bases, J shed 4 bases, and the junction held 5 bases outside the gene matches. The germline CDR1 and CDR2 sequences are MNHEY and SMNVEV (reference sequence). The CDR3 loop spans 14 amino acids. This CDR3 is CASRVQGAADTQYL. The CDR3 DNA sequence: TGTGCCAGCAGAGTACAGGGGGCAGCAGATACGCAGTATTTG.

The chain uses TRBV6-6 and TRBJ1-5, with no clear D. The V gene lost 7 bases and the J gene lost 9 bases, with 22 bases spanning the gap. The CDR3 contains 15 residues. The V gene's germline CDR1 is MNHNY and CDR2 SVGAGI (reference sequence). CDR3 in DNA: TGTGCCAGCACCTCTAACGCGAACCCACGGGCGCCCCAGCATTTT. It specifies CASTSNANPRAPQHF.

This rearrangement joins TRBV15 to TRBJ1-2; D gene uncertain. CDR3 length: 12 residues. Trimming removed 1 base at V and 10 bases at J, with 10 bases between. CDR1 and CDR2 (germline): LNHNV, YYDKDF (reference sequence). CDR3 loop: CATSRGPDDYTF. The CDR3 nucleotides are TGTGCCACCAGCAGAGGCCCCGATGACTACACCTTC.

This clonotype was counted only a few times. A single base separates this from a much larger clone, so it may be a read error. The J gene is TRBJ2-6, the V gene TRBV29-1, with TRBD1 identical over 7 bases. Germline V gene sequence: CDR1 SQVTM, CDR2 ANQGSEA. The CDR3 has 12 residues. The CDR3 region is CSVSEGANVPTF. DNA of the CDR3: TGCAGCGTCTCCGAGGGGGCCAACGTCCCGACTTTC.

This clonotype was detected a few times. The gene calls are TRBV20-1 and TRBJ2-1; D unresolved. The V end was cut by 2 bases, the J end by 5 bases, with 7 bases between. Per the germline V gene, CDR1 is DFQATT and CDR2 is SNEGSKA (reference sequence). The CDR3 is 12 amino acids. CDR3 sequence (DNA): TGCAGTGCTAGATTTAGTAACAATGAGCAGTTCTTC. This encodes CSARFSNNEQFF.

The chain has TRBV20-1 and TRBJ2-3, with D perhaps TRBD1 (6 bases). Per the germline V gene, CDR1 is DFQATT and CDR2 is SNEGSKA (reference sequence). This CDR3 contains 13 residues. Trimming pared 4 bases from V and 3 bases from J, leaving 11 bases between. CDR3 in DNA: TGCAGTGCTACCTCCGACAGGACAGATACGCAGTATTTT. It translates to CSATSDRTDTQYF.